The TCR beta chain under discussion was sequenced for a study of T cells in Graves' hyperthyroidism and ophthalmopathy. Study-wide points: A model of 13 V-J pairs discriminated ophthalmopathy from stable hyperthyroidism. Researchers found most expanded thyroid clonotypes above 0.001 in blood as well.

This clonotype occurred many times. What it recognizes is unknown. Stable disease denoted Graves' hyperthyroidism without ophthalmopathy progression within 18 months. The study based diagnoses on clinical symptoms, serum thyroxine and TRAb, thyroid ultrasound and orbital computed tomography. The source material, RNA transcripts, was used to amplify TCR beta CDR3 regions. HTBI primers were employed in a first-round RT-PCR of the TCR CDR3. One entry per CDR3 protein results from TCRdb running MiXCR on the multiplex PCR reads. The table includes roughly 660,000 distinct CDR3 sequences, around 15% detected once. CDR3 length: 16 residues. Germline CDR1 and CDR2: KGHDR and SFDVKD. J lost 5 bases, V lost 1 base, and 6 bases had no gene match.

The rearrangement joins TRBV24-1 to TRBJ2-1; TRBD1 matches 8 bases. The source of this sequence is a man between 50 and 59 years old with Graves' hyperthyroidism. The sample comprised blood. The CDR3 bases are TGTGCCACCAGTGATTTCTTACAGGGGGGAAACAATGAGCAGTTCTTC. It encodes CATSDFLQGGNNEQFF.